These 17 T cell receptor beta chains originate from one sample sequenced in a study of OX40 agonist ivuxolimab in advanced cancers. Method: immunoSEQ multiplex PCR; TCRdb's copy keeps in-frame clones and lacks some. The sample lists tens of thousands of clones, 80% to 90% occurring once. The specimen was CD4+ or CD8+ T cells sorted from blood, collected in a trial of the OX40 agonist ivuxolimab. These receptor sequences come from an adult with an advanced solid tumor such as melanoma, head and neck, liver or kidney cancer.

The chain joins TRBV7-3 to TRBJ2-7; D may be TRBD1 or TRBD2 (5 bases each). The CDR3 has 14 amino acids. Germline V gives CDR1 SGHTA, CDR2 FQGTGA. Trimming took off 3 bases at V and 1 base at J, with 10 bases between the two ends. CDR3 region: CASSFRDGSYEQYF. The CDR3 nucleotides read TGTGCCAGCAGCTTTCGGGACGGATCCTACGAGCAGTACTTC.

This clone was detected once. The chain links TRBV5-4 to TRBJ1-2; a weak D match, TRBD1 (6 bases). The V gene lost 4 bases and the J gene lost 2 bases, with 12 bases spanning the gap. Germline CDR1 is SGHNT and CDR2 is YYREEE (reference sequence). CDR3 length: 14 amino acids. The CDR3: CASSTGGGNYGYTF. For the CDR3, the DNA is TGTGCCAGCAGCACCGGAGGGGGAAACTATGGCTACACCTTC.

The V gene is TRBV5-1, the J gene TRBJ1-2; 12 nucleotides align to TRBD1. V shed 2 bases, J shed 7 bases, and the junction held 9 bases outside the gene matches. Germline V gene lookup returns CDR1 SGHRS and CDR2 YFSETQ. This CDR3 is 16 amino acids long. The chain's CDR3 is CASSLSPGQGAGGYTF. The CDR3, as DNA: TGCGCCAGCAGCTTATCACCGGGACAGGGGGCCGGTGGCTACACCTTC.

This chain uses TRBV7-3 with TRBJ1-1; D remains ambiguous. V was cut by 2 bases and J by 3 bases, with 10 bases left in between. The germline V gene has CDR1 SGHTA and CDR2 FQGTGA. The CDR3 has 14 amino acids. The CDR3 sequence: CASSLYGQDTEAFF. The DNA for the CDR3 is TGTGCCAGCAGCTTATATGGGCAGGACACTGAAGCTTTCTTT.

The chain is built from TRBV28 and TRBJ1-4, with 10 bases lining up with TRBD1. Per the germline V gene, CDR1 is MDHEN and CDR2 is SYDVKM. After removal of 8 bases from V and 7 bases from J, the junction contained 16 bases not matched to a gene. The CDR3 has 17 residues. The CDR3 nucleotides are TGTGCCAGCTCTGGCACGACAGGGGGCGAAGTAATTGAAAAACTGTTTTTT. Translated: CASSGTTGGEVIEKLFF.

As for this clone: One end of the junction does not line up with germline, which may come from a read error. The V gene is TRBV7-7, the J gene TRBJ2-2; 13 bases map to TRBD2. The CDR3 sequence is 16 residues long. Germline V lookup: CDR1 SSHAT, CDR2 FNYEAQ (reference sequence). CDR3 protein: CASSLAGTSGAGELFF. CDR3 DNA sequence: TGTGCTAGCAGCTTAGCTGGGACTAGCGGGGCCGGGGAGCTGTTTTTT.

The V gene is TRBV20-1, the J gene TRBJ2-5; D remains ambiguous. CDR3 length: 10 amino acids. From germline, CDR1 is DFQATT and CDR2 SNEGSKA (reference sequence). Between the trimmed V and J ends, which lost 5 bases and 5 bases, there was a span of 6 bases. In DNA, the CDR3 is TGCAGTGCTGAGAGCGAGACCCAGTACTTC. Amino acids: CSAESETQYF.

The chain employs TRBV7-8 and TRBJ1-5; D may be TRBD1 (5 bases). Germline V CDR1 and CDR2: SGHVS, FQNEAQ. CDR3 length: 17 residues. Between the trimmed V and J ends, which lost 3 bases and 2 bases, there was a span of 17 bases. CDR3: CASSFLVAGNGNQPQHF. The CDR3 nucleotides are TGTGCCAGCAGCTTCCTGGTGGCAGGGAATGGCAATCAGCCCCAGCATTTT.

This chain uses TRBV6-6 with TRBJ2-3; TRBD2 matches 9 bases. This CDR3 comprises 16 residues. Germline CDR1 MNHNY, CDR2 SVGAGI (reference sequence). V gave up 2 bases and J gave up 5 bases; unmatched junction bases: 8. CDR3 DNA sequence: TGTGCCAGCAGTTACCTCAAGCGGGGGGCGGGAGATACGCAGTATTTT. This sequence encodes CASSYLKRGAGDTQYF.

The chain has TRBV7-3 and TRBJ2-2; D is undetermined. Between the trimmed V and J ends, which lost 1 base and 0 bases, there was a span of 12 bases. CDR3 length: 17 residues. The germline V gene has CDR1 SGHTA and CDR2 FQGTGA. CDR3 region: CASSLKGEFANTGELFF. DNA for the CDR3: TGTGCCAGCAGCTTAAAAGGTGAGTTCGCGAACACCGGGGAGCTGTTTTTT.

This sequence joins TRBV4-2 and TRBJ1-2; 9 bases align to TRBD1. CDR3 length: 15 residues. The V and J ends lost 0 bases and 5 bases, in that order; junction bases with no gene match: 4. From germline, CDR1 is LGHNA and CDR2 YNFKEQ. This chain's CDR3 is CASSQERQGVYGYTF. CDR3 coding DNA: TGTGCCAGCAGCCAAGAGAGACAGGGGGTATATGGCTACACCTTC.

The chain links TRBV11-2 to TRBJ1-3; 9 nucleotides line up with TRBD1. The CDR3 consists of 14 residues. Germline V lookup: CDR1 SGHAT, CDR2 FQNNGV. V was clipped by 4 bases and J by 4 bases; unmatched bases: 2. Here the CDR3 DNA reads TGTGCCAGCAGCTCTGACAGGGGGGGAAACACCATATATTTT. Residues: CASSSDRGGNTIYF.

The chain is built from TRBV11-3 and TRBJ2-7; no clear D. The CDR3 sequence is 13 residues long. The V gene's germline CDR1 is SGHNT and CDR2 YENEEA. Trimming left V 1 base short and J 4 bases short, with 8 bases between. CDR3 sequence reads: CASSLGYEYEQYF. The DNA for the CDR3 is TGTGCCAGCAGCTTAGGATACGAGTACGAGCAGTACTTC.

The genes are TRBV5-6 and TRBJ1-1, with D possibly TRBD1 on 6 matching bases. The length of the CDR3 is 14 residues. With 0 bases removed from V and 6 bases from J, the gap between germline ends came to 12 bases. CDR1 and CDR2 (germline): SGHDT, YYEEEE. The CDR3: CASSLGSGDAEAFF. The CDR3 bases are TGTGCCAGCAGCTTGGGGTCAGGGGACGCTGAAGCTTTCTTT.

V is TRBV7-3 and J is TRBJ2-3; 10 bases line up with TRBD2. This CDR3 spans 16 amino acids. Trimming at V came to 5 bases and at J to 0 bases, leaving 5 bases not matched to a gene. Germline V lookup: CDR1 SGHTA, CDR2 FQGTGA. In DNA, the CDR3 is TGTGCCAGCAGCCCTAGGACTAGCGGTAGCACAGATACGCAGTATTTT. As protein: CASSPRTSGSTDTQYF.

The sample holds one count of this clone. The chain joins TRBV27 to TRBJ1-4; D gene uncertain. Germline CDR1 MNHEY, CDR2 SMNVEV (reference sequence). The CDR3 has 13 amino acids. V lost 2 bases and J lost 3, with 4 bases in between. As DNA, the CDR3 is TGTGCCAGCAGTTTACGGCCTAATGAAAAACTGTTTTTT. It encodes CASSLRPNEKLFF.

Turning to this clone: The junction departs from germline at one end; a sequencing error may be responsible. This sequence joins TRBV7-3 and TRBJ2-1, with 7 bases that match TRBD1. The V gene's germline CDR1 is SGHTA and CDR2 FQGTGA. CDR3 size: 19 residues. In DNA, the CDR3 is TGTGCCAGCAGTTTAAACAGAATAAGGGGGCCTCGCTCCTACAATGAGCAGTTCTTC. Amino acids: CASSLNRIRGPRSYNEQFF.